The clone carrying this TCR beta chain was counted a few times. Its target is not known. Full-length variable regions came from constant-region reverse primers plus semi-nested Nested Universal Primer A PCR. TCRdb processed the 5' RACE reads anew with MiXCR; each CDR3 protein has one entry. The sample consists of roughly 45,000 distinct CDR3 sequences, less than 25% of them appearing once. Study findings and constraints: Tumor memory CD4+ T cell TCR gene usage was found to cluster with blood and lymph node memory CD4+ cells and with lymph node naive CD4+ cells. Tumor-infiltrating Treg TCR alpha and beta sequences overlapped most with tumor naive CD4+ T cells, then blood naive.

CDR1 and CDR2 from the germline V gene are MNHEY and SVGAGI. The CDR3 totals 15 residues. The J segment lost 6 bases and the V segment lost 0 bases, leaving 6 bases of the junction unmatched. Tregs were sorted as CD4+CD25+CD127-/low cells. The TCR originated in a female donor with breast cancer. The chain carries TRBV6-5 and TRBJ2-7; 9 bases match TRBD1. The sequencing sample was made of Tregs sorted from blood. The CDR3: CASSYSGQGLGEQYF. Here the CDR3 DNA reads TGTGCCAGCAGTTACTCGGGACAGGGACTCGGCGAGCAGTACTTC.